This TCR beta chain was retrieved from a study of shared clonotypes between healthy human individuals. Study details: The cohort comprised two women and a few men. Their ages spanned 18 to 49 years. Broader study findings: Generation of non-shared clonotypes was less probable than generation of clonotypes shared by all four donors. Larger estimated richness was generally seen in naive subsets than in memory subsets.

Germline V lookup: CDR1 MNHNS, CDR2 SASEGT. V shed 3 bases, J shed 4 bases, and the junction held 12 bases outside the gene matches. CDR3 size: 17 residues. Comment on this clone: The target antigen is unknown.

In replicate PCRs of sorted subsets, roughly 200 ng DNA, some 28,000 T cell genomes, was used. Here immunoSEQ multiplex PCR was the method, and the copy in TCRdb shows in-frame clones only, minus some. The sample has approximately 2.1 million clones, over 90% seen once. The V and J genes are TRBV6-1 and TRBJ2-5; 9 positions match TRBD1. The sample comprised naive CD4+ T cells from PBMCs. The subset denotes: CD45RA+ positively selected. The receptor's source is a man younger than 30 in good health. Some clones in this sample may be carry-over from other donors' samples. CDR3 residues: CASSEDATGTGRETQYF. The CDR3 nucleotides are TGTGCCAGCAGTGAGGATGCTACCGGGACAGGGAGAGAGACCCAGTACTTC.